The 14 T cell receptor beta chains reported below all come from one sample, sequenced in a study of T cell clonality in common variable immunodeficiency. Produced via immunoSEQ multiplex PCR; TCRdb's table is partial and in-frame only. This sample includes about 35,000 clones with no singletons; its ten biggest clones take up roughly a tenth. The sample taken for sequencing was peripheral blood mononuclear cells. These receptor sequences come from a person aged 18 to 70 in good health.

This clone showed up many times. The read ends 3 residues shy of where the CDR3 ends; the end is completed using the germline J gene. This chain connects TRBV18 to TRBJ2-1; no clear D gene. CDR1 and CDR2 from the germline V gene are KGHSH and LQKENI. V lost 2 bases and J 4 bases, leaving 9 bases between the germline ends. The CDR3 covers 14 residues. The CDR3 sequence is CASSPSSPYNEQFF. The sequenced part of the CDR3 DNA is TGTGCCAGCTCACCAAGTAGCCCGTACAATGAG.

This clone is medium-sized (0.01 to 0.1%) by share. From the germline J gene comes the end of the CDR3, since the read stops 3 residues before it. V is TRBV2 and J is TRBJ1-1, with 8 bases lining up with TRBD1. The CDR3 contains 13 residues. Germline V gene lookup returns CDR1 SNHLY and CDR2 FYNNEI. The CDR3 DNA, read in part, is TGTGCCAGCAGAGACGGGACAGGTGCCGAA. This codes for CASRDGTGAE. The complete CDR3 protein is CASRDGTGAEAFF.

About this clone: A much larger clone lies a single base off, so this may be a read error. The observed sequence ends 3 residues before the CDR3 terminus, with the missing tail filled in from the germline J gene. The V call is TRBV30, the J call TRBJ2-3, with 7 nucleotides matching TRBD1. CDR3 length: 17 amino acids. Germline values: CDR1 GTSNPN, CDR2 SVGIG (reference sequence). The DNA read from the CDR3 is TGTGCCTGGAGTCCCGCGAGGGGGCTGGGAAGCAATCAGCCG. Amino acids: CAWSPARGLGSNQP. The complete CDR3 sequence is CAWSPARGLGSNQPQYF.

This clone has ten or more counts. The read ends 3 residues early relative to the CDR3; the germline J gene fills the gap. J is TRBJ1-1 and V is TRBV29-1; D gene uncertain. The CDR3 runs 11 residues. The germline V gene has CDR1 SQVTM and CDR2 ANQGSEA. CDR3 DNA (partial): TGCAGCGTTGAAGGGCCCGGGGAA. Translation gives CSVEGPGE. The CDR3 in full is CSVEGPGEAFF.

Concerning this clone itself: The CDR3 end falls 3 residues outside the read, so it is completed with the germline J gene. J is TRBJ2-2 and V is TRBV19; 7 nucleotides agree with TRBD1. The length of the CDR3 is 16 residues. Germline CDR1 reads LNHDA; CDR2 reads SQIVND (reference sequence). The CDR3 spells CASSIGSGTASEKLFF. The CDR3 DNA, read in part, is TGTGCCAGTAGTATTGGTTCCGGGACAGCGTCAGAAAAG.

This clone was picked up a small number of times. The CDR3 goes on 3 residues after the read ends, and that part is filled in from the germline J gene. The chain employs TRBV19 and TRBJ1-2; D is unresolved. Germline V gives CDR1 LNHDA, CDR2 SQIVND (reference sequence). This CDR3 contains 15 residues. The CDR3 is CASSIVAGVPDTYTF. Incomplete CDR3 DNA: TGTGCCAGTAGTATCGTAGCGGGAGTACCAGATACC.

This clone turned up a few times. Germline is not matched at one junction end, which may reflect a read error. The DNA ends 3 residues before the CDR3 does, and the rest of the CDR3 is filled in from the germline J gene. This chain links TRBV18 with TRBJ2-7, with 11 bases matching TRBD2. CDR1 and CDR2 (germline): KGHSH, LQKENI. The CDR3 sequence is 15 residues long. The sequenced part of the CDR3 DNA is TGTGCCAGCTCGCCACCGGGACTAGCGGAATACGAG. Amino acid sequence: CASSPPGLAEYE. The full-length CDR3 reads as CASSPPGLAEYEQYF.

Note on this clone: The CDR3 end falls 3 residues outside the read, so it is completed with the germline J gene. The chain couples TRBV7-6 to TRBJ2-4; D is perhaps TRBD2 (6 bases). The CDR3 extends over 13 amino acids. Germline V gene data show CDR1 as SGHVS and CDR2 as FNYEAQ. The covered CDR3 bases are TGTGCCAGCAGCGCCGCGGGATTGGATGGT. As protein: CASSAAGLDG. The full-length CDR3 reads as CASSAAGLDGQYF.

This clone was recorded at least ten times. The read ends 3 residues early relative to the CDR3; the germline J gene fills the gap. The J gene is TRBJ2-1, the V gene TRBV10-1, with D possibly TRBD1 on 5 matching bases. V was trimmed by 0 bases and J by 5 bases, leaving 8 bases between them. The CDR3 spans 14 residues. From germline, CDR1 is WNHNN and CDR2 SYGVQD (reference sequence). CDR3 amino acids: CASSESGPNNEQFF. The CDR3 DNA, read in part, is TGCGCCAGCAGTGAGTCGGGGCCCAACAATGAG.

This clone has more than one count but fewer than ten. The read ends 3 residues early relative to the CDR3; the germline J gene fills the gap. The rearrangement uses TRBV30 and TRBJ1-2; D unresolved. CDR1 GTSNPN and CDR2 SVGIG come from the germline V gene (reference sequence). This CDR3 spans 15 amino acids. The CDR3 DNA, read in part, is TGTGCCTGGAGTTTGTCACTAGCGGGAATCAATGAC. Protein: CAWSLSLAGIND. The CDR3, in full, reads CAWSLSLAGINDYTF.

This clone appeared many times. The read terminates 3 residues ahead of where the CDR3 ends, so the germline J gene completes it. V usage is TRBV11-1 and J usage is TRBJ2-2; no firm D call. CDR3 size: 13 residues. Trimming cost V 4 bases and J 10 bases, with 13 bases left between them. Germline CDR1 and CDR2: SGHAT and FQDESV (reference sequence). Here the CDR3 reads CASSSLSLAELFF. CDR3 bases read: TGTGCCAGCAGCTCCTTGTCCCTGGCGGAG.

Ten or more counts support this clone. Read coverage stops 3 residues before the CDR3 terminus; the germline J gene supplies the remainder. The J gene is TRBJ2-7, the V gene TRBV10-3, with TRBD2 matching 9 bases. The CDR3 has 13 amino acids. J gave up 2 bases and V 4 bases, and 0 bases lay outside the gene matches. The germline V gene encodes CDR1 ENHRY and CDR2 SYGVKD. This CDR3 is CAISASGTYEQYF. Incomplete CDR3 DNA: TGTGCCATCAGTGCTAGCGGGACCTACGAG.

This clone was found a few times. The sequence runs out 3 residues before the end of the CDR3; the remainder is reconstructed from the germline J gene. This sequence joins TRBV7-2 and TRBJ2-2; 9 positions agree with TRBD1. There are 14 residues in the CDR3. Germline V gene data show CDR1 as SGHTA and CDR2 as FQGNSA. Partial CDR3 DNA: TGTGCCAGCAGCGCGACAGGGGGGAATGAAAAG. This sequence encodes CASSATGGNEK. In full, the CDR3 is CASSATGGNEKLFF.

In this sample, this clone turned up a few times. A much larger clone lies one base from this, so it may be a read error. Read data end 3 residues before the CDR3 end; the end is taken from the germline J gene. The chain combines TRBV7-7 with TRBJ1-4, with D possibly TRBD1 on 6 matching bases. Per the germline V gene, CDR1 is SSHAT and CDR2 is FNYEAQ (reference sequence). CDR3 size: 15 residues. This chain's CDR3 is CASSLGGPGANVLFF. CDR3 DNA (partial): TGTGCTAGCAGCTTAGGGGGGCCCGGGGCCAACGTA.